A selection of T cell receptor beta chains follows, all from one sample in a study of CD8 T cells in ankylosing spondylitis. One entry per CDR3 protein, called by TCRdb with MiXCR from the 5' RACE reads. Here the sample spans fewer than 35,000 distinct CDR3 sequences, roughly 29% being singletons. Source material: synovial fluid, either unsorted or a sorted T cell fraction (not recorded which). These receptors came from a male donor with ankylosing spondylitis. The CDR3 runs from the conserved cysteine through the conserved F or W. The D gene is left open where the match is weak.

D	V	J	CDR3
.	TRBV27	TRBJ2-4	CASSLVGPKNIQYF
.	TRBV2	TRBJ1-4	CASSEWAGEKLFF
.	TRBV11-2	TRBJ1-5	CASSLTNQPQHF
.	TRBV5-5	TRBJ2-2	CASSLGGYTNTGELFF
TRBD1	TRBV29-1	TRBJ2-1	CSVEDARQGGNEQFF
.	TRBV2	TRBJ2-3	CASSELGGSGTDTQYF
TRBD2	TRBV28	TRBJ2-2	CASVRTSASGELFF
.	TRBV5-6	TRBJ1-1	CASSLLEAAEAFF
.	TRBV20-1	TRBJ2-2	CSASPGRTGELFF
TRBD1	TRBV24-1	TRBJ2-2	CATSDFAGGAGGELFF
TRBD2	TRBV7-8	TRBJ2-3	CASSWGGVTDTQYF
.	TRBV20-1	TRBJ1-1	CSARAVGGGTEAFF
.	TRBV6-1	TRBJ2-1	CASSDSWSSYNEQFF
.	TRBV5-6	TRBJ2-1	CASSLVASYNEQFF
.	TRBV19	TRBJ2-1	CASSIFGVKYNEQFF
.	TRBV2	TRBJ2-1	CASSRSGTADNEQFF
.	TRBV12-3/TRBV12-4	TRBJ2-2	CASSLGQSHTGELFF
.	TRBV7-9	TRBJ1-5	CASSSTSGPRHQPQHF
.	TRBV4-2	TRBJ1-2	CASSPKDDYGYTF
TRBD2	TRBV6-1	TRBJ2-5	CASTGTSGSLETQYF
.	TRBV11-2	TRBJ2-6	CASSLGPGPGANVLTF
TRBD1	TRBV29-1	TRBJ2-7	CSVEGTGNEQYF
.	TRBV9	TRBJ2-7	CASSPWGGGAEQYF
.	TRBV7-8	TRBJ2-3	CASSLVGGYTDTQYF
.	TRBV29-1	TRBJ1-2	CSVGAGNYGYTF
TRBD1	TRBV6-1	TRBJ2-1	CASSVPGQTYNEQFF
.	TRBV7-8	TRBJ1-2	CASRVDHNYGYTF
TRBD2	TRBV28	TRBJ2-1	CASSEPGTSGTSSYNEQFF
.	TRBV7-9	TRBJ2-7	CASSFLSGAEQYF